Listed below are T cell receptor beta chains from one sample, sequenced in a study of metastatic and nonmetastatic thyroid tumors. TCRdb reprocessed the PCR reads using MiXCR. The table has approximately 30,000 clones, around a sixth seen once. Specimen: blood. The receptors were sampled from a female donor with papillary thyroid cancer or a benign thyroid nodule (not recorded which). Some clones in this sample may be carry-over from other donors' samples. Each CDR3 is given with its conserved first and last residue. D genes are given only for firm matches. The size field is filled for only some rows; it gives once, few, many or a size class.

j_call clone_size v_call d_call cdr3_nt cdr3_aa
TRBJ2-7 many TRBV11-2 NA TGTGCCAGCAGCCCTGGCCGGGTCGCATACGAGCAGTACTTC CASSPGRVAYEQYF
TRBJ1-1 once TRBV20-1 NA TGCAGTGCTAGACCAGCAATGAACACTGAAGCTTTCTTT CSARPAMNTEAFF
TRBJ2-1 many TRBV7-9 NA TGTGCCAGCAGCGAAAGCGCCGGAACGCCGCAGTTCTTC CASSESAGTPQFF
TRBJ2-2 many TRBV7-2 NA TGTGCCAGCAGCTTAGGGACCACCTATGCCGGGGAGCTGTTTTTT CASSLGTTYAGELFF
TRBJ2-1 many TRBV7-9 TRBD2 TGTGCCAGCAGCTTAGGACTAGCGGGATGGAATGAGCAGTTCTTC CASSLGLAGWNEQFF
TRBJ2-7 medium-sized TRBV6-1 NA TGTGCCAGCAGTGATCGCTTGGCCTACGAGCAGTACTTC CASSDRLAYEQYF
TRBJ2-2 many TRBV7-9 NA TGTGCCAGCAGCCTGTGGCCCGGGGAGCTGTTTTTT CASSLWPGELFF
TRBJ2-1 few TRBV20-1 TRBD2 TGCAGTGCCGCGAGCGGGAGGGACTACAATGAGCAGTTCTTC CSAASGRDYNEQFF
TRBJ2-2 NA TRBV6-4 TRBD1 TGTGCCAGCAGTGACTCTGGACAGGTGACTCACACCGGGGAGCTGTTTTTT CASSDSGQVTHTGELFF
TRBJ2-1 NA TRBV6-4 TRBD2 TGTGCCAGCAGTCCGACTAGCGGGTCCTACAATGAGCAGTTCTTC CASSPTSGSYNEQFF
TRBJ2-2 NA TRBV20-1 TRBD2 TGCAGTGCCAGGGGCGCTAGCGGGTTTACCGGGGAGCTGTTTTTT CSARGASGFTGELFF
TRBJ2-7 NA TRBV4-2 NA TGTGCCAGCAGCGAAATCCTCGGATGGTCCTACGAGCAGTACTTC CASSEILGWSYEQYF
TRBJ2-4 many TRBV12-3/TRBV12-4 TRBD1 TGTGCCAGCAGTACACAGGGGTGGAACATTCAGTACTTC CASSTQGWNIQYF
TRBJ2-3 many TRBV5-1 TRBD1 TGCGCCAGCAGCTTGGTGGGGATAAGGGAGGACAGGGCAGATACGCAGTATTTT CASSLVGIREDRADTQYF
TRBJ1-1 many TRBV11-1 TRBD1 TGTGCCAGCAGCAGGGGACAGCTACCTCAGGTGGGCACTGAAGCTTTCTTT CASSRGQLPQVGTEAFF
TRBJ2-1 many TRBV19 NA TGTGCCAGTAGTCGGTTCCGGGGGGCTGAATGGGAGCAGTTCTTC CASSRFRGAEWEQFF
TRBJ2-3 many TRBV10-3 TRBD2 TGTGCCATCAGTGATCCAGCTAGCGGGCCCAACACAGATACGCAGTATTTT CAISDPASGPNTDTQYF
TRBJ1-4 many TRBV12-3/TRBV12-4 NA TGTGCCAGCAGTCCTAGTGGGGGGAGTGAAAAACTGTTTTTT CASSPSGGSEKLFF
TRBJ2-1 many TRBV4-3 TRBD2 TGCGCCAGCAGCCACAACCCACTAGCGGGAGGAATGGATGAGCAGTTCTTC CASSHNPLAGGMDEQFF
TRBJ2-3 many TRBV20-1 TRBD2 TGCAGTGCTAGAGATTTTGAGGCTAGCGGAAGCACAGATACGCAGTATTTT CSARDFEASGSTDTQYF
TRBJ2-2 NA TRBV5-4 NA TGTGCCAGCAGCTTGGTTAGGTCAGGTCTCACCGGGGAGCTGTTTTTT CASSLVRSGLTGELFF
TRBJ2-7 NA TRBV11-3 TRBD1 TGTGCCAGCAGCCCCTATGGGACAGTCTCCTACGAGCAGTACTTC CASSPYGTVSYEQYF
TRBJ2-7 many TRBV4-3 TRBD2 TGCGCCAGCAGCCCGGGGCTGCTAGCGGGATCACTTTCCTACGAGCAGTACTTC CASSPGLLAGSLSYEQYF
TRBJ2-6 many TRBV9 NA TGTGCCAGCAGCGGATATTCAGCAGCAGACTCTGGGGCCAACGTCCTGACTTTC CASSGYSAADSGANVLTF
TRBJ2-4 many TRBV3-1 TRBD2 TGTGCCAGCAGCCCCTGGACTAGCGTAGGGAGCAAAAACATTCAGTACTTC CASSPWTSVGSKNIQYF
TRBJ2-5 many TRBV7-9 TRBD2 TGTGCCAGCAGCGGGACTAGCGGTCAGACCCAGTACTTC CASSGTSGQTQYF
TRBJ2-5 NA TRBV2 TRBD1 TGTGCCAGCAGCCGACGTGGACAGGGTGGGGGGACCCAGTACTTC CASSRRGQGGGTQYF
TRBJ2-2 few TRBV6-1 NA TGTGCCAGCAGTGGGCAGTCCACCGGGGAGCTGTTTTTT CASSGQSTGELFF
TRBJ1-6 medium-sized TRBV27 NA TGTGCCAGCTCGGGGGGCGGTAATTCACCCCTCCACTTT CASSGGGNSPLHF
TRBJ2-1 NA TRBV11-2 TRBD2 TGTGCCAGCAGCTTAGATGTAACTAGCGTGGGGAGAGATGAGCAGTTCTTC CASSLDVTSVGRDEQFF
TRBJ2-2 many TRBV5-1 TRBD2 TGCGCCAGTCAACGGGGGGGCGAGACCGGGGAGCTGTTTTTT CASQRGGETGELFF
TRBJ2-7 many TRBV5-1 NA TGCGCCAGCAGCCGAGTGGGTCTCACTACCTACGAGCAGTACTTC CASSRVGLTTYEQYF
TRBJ2-7 many TRBV30 TRBD2 TGTGCCTGGAGTGTATCCACCCTAGCGGGACCCTCCTACGAGCAGTACTTC CAWSVSTLAGPSYEQYF
TRBJ1-2 NA TRBV9 NA TGTGCCAGCAGCTCTCAGTCCGGAAGCCTTGGCTACACCTTC CASSSQSGSLGYTF
TRBJ2-7 many TRBV5-1 NA TGCGCCAGCAGCTTCTACCCTACAGGGGAGGTCTCCTACGAGCAGTACTTC CASSFYPTGEVSYEQYF
TRBJ2-7 few TRBV28 NA TGTGCCAGCATGACTACCGTGATCTCCGAGCAGTACTTC CASMTTVISEQYF
TRBJ2-5 many TRBV5-4 NA TGTGCCAGCAGCTTGGCCCTGGCAGGATGGGAGACCCAGTACTTC CASSLALAGWETQYF
TRBJ2-7 many TRBV20-1 TRBD2 TGCAGTGCTATGACTAGCGGGAGGGACTACGAGCAGTACTTC CSAMTSGRDYEQYF
TRBJ2-1 NA TRBV20-1 NA TGCAGTGCTAGACCCCATGCGGGAAGCTCACTTGAGCAGTTCTTC CSARPHAGSSLEQFF
TRBJ2-3 many TRBV3-1 TRBD2 TGTGCCAGCAGCCAAGGTAGCGGGTGGACAGATACGCAGTATTTT CASSQGSGWTDTQYF
TRBJ1-2 NA TRBV6-1 NA TGTGCCAGCAGTGAAACGACAACCCAGTCCCGGGGCCGGGAGGGCTACACCTTC CASSETTTQSRGREGYTF
TRBJ2-2 many TRBV5-4 TRBD1 TGTGCCAGCAGCTCAACAGGGGGCGTACTCTTCACCGGGGAGCTGTTTTTT CASSSTGGVLFTGELFF
TRBJ1-5 many TRBV12-3/TRBV12-4 NA TGTGCCAGCAGTTTAGCCACAGCTCTGGCAGACCAGCCCCAGCATTTT CASSLATALADQPQHF
TRBJ1-4 few TRBV15 NA TGTGCCACGGGACCCCTTGGAGGAAAACTGTTTTTT CATGPLGGKLFF
TRBJ2-3 few TRBV4-2 TRBD2 TGTGCCAGCAGCCAAAAAGCGGGAGCAGTCCCAGATACGCAGTATTTT CASSQKAGAVPDTQYF
TRBJ2-5 many TRBV29-1 NA TGCAGCGTTGAAACTACCGGGCAGACCCAGTACTTC CSVETTGQTQYF
TRBJ1-2 NA TRBV20-1 NA TGCAGTGCTAGTTTTTTTTTCGGGAATACTAACTATGGCTACACCTTC CSASFFFGNTNYGYTF
TRBJ2-4 NA TRBV12-3/TRBV12-4 NA TGTGCCAGCAGTTCGGCCCCACAGGCGGCTCTGGCCAAAAACATTCAGTACTTC CASSSAPQAALAKNIQYF
TRBJ2-5 NA TRBV20-1 NA TGCAGTGAAAGTAGGCACGACCAAGAGACCAAGTACTTC CSESRHDQETKYF
TRBJ2-7 many TRBV3-1 NA TGTGCCAGCAGCCTAACCTCACAGGGAGGCTACGAGCAGTACTTC CASSLTSQGGYEQYF
TRBJ1-1 once TRBV5-4 TRBD1 TGTGCCAGCAGCTCAAACGGAAAAGGACAGGTCAACACTGAAGCTTTCTTT CASSSNGKGQVNTEAFF
TRBJ2-1 many TRBV7-6 TRBD2 TGTGCCAGCAGCCCTTTAGCGGGAGTGGGATACAATGAGCAGTTCTTC CASSPLAGVGYNEQFF
TRBJ1-4 many TRBV7-6 NA TGTGCCAGCAGCTTAGCTGCGGGGGGAAAACTGTTTTTT CASSLAAGGKLFF
TRBJ1-5 NA TRBV4-1 TRBD1 TGCGCCAGCAGCTTCACCATAACAGGGGGCAGTCAGCCCCAGCATTTT CASSFTITGGSQPQHF
TRBJ2-2 few TRBV24-1 TRBD2 TGTGCCACCAGTGACCTACCAGGAAGAGCGGGAGGGCCTTACACCGGGGAGCTGTTTTTT CATSDLPGRAGGPYTGELFF